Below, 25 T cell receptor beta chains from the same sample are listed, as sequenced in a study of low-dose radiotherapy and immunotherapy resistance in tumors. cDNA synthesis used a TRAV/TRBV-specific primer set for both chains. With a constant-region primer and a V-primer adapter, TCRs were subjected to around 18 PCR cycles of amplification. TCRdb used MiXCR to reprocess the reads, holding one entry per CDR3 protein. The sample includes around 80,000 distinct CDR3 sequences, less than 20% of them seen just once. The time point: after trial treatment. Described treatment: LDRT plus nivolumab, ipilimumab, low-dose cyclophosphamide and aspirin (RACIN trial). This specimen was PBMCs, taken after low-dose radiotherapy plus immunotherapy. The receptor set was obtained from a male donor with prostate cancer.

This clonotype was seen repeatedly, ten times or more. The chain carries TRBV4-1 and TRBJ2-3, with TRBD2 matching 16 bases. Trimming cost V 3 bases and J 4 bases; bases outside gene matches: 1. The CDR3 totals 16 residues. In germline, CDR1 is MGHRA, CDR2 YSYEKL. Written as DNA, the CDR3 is TGCGCCAGCAGCCAGGGACTAGCGGGAGGGCCAGATACGCAGTATTTT. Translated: CASSQGLAGGPDTQYF.

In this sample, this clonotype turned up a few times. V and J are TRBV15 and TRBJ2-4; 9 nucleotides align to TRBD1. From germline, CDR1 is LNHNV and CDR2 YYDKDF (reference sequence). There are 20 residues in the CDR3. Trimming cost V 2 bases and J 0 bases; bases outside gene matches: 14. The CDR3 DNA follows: TGTGCCACCAGCAGACCCTCCGCGGACAGGGGCTGGACAGCCAAAAACATTCAGTACTTC. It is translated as CATSRPSADRGWTAKNIQYF.

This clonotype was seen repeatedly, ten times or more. DNA of the CDR3: TGTGCCAGCAGTTACAATGGGGACAGGGTAGGCGGGGAGCTGTTTTTT. Translated: CASSYNGDRVGGELFF. This chain uses TRBV6-6 with TRBJ2-2; 9 bases fit TRBD1. The trim removed 2 bases at V and 7 bases at J, leaving 8 bases unmatched. The CDR3 runs 16 residues. Germline loops: CDR1 MNHNY, CDR2 SVGAGI (reference sequence).

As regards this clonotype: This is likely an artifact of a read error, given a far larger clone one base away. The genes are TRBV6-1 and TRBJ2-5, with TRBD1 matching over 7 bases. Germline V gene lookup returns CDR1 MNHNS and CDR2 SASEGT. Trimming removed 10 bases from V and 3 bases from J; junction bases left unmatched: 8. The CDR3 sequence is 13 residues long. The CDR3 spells CANSTGAKETQYF. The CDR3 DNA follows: TGTGCCAACAGCACAGGGGCAAAAGAGACCCAGTACTTC.

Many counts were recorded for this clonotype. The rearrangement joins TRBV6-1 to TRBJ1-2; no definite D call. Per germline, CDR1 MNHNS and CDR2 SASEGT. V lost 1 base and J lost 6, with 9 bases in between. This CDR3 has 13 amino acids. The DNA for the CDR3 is TGTGCCAGCAGTGAAGGCCTAGATGATGGCTACACCTTC. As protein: CASSEGLDDGYTF.

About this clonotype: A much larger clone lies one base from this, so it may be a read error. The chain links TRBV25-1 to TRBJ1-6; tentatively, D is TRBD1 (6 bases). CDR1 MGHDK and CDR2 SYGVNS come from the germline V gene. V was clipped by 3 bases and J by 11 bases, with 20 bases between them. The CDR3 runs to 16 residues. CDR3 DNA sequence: TGTGCCAGCAGTGATCGTCTGACAGGAATTTCCACACCCCTCCACTTT. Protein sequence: CASSDRLTGISTPLHF. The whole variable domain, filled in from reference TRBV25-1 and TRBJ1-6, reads EADIYQTPRYLVIGTGKKITLECSQTMGHDKMYWYQQDPGMELHLIHYSYGVNSTEKGDLSSESTVSRIRTEHFPLTLESARPSHTSQYLCASSDRLTGISTPLHFGNGTRLTVT.

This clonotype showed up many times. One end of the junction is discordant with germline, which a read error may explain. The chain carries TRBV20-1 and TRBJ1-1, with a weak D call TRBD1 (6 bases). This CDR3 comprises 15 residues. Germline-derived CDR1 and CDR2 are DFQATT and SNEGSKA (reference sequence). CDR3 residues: CSARDLRGPNPEAFF. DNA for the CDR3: TGCAGTGCTAGAGATCTCAGGGGACCGAACCCTGAAGCTTTCTTT.

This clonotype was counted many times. CDR3 in amino acids: CSARGPTWGLNEQFF. CDR3 nucleotides: TGCAGTGCTAGAGGCCCGACGTGGGGTTTGAATGAGCAGTTCTTC. This sequence joins TRBV20-1 and TRBJ2-1; no firm D call. V shed 1 base and J shed 7 bases, with 17 bases lying between them. The CDR3 loop spans 15 amino acids. CDR1 is DFQATT, CDR2 SNEGSKA, per germline (reference sequence).

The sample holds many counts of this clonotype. CDR3 in amino acids: CASSQRGGNEQYF. The DNA for the CDR3 is TGTGCCAGCAGCCAAAGGGGAGGAAACGAGCAGTACTTC. The rearrangement joins TRBV3-1 to TRBJ2-7; tentatively, D is TRBD2 (6 bases). The CDR3 has 13 amino acids. The V and J ends lost 2 bases and 5 bases respectively, with 10 bases between them. Per germline, CDR1 LGHDT and CDR2 YNNKEL (reference sequence).

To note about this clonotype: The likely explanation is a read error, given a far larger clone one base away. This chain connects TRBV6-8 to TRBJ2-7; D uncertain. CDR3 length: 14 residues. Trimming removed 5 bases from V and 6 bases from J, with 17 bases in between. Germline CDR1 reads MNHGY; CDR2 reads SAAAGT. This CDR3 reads CASSAVGTALEQYF. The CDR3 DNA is TGTGCCAGCAGTGCCGTGGGTACGGCCCTCGAGCAGTACTTC.

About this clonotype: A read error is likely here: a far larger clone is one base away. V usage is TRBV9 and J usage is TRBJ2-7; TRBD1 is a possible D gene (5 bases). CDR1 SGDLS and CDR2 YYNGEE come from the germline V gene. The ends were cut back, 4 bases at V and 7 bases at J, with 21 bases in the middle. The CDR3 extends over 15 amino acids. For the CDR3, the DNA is TGTGCCAGCAGCCAAGACAGCAGCTCCTACAATGAGCAGTACTTC. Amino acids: CASSQDSSSYNEQYF.

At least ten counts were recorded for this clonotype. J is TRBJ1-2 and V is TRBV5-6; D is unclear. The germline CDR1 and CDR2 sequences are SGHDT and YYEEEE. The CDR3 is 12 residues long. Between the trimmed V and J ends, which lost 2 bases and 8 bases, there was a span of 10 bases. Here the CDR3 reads CASSFYGFGYTF. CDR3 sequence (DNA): TGTGCCAGCAGCTTCTATGGGTTCGGCTACACCTTC.

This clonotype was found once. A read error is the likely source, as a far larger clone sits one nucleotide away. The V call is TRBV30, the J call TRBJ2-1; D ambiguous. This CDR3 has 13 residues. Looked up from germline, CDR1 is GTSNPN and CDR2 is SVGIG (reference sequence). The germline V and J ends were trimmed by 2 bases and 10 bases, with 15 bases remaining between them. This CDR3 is CAWSSGQTYEQFF. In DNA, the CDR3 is TGTGCCTGGAGTTCAGGCCAAACCTACGAGCAGTTCTTC.

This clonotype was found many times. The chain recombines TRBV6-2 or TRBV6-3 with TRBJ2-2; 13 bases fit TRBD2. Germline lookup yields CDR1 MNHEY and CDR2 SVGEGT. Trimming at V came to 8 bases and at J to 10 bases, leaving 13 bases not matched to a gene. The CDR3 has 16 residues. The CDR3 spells CASSPTSGRESEELFF. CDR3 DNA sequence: TGTGCCAGCTCCCCCACTAGCGGGAGGGAGTCGGAGGAGCTGTTTTTT.

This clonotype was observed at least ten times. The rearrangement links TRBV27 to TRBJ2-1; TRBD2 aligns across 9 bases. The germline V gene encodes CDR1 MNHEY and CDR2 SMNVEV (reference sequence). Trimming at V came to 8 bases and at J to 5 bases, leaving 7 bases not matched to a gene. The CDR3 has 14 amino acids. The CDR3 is CASGQTSGHNEQFF. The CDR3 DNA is TGTGCCAGCGGTCAGACTAGCGGCCACAATGAGCAGTTCTTC.

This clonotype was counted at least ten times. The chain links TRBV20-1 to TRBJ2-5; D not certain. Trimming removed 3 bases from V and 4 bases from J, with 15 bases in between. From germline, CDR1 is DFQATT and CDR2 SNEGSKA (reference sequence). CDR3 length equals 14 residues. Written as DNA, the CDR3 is TGCAGTGCTAGCTCCTTTCCACCCGCAGAGACCCAGTACTTC. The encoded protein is CSASSFPPAETQYF.

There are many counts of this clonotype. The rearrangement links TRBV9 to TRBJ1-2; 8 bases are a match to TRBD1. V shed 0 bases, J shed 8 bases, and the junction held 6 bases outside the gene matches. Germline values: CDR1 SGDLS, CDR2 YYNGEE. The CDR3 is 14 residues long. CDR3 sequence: CASSVGQGAPGYTF. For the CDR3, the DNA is TGTGCCAGCAGCGTAGGGCAGGGGGCGCCGGGCTACACCTTC.

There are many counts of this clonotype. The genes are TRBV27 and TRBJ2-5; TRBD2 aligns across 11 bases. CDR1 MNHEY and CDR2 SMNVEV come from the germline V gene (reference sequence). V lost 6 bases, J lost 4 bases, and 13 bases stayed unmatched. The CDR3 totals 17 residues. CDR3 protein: CASRPWGSGRAPETQYF. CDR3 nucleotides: TGTGCCAGCAGACCCTGGGGTAGCGGGAGGGCCCCAGAGACCCAGTACTTC.

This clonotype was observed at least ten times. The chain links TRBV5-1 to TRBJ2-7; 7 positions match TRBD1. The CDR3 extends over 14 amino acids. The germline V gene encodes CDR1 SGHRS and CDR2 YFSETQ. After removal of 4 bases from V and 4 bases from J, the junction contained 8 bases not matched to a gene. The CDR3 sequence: CASSETGEWYEQYF. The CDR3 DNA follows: TGCGCCAGCAGCGAAACAGGGGAGTGGTACGAGCAGTACTTC.

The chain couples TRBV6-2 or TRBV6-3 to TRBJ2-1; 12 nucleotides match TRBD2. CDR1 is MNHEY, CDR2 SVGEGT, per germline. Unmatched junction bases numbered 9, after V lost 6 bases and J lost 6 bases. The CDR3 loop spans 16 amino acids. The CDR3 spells CASRNLAGGAFNEQFF. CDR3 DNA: TGTGCCAGCAGGAACCTAGCGGGAGGGGCCTTCAATGAGCAGTTCTTC.

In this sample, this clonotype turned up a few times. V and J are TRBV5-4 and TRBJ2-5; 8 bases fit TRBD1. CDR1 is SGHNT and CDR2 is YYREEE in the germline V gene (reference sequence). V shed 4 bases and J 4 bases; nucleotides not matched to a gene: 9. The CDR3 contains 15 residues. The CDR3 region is CASSDTGTGAETQYF. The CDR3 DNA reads TGTGCCAGCAGCGATACCGGGACAGGAGCAGAGACCCAGTACTTC. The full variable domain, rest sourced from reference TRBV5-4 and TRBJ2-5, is ETGVTQSPTHLIKTRGQQVTLRCSSQSGHNTVSWYQQALGQGPQFIFQYYREEENGRGNFPPRFSGLQFPNYSSELNVNALELDDSALYLCASSDTGTGAETQYFGPGTRLLVL.

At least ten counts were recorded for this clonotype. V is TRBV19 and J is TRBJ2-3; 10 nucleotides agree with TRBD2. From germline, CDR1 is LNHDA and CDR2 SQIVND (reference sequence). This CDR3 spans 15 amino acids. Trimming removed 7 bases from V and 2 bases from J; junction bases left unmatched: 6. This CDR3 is CASKSAGGHTDTQYF. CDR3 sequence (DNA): TGTGCCAGTAAGTCAGCGGGAGGGCACACAGATACGCAGTATTTT.

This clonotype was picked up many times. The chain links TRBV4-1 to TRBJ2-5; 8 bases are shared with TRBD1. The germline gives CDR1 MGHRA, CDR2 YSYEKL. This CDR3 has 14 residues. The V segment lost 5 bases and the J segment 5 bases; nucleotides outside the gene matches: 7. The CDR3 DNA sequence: TGCGCCAGCAGCGCGGACAGGGAGAGGGAGACCCAGTACTTC. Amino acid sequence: CASSADRERETQYF.

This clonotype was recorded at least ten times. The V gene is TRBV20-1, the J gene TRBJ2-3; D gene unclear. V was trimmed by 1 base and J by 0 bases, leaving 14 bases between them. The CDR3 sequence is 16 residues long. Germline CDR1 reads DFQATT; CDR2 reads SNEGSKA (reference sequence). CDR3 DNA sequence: TGCAGTGCTAGAGCTCCGGCGGTGTCGAGCACAGATACGCAGTATTTT. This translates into CSARAPAVSSTDTQYF.

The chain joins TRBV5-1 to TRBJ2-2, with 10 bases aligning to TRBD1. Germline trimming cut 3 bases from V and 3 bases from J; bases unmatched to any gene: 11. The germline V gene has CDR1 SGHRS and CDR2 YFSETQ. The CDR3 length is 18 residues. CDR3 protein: CASSSYSGTGAYTGELFF. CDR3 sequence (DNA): TGCGCCAGCAGCTCCTACTCCGGGACAGGGGCATACACCGGGGAGCTGTTTTTT.